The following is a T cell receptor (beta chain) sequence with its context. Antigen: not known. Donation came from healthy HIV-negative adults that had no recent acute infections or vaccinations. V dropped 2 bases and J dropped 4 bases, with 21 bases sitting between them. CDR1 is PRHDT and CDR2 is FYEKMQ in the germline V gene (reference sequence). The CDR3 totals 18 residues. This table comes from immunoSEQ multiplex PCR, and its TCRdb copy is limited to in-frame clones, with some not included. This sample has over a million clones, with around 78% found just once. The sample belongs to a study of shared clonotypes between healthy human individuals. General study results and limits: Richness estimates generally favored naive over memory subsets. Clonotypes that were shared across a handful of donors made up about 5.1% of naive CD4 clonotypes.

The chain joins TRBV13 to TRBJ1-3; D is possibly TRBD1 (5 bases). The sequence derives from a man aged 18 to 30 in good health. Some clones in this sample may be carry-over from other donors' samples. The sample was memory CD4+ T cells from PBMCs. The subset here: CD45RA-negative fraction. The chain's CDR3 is CASSLSQVPGPRGNTIYF. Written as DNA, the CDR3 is TGTGCCAGCAGCTTATCCCAAGTTCCGGGACCGCGGGGAAACACCATATATTTT.